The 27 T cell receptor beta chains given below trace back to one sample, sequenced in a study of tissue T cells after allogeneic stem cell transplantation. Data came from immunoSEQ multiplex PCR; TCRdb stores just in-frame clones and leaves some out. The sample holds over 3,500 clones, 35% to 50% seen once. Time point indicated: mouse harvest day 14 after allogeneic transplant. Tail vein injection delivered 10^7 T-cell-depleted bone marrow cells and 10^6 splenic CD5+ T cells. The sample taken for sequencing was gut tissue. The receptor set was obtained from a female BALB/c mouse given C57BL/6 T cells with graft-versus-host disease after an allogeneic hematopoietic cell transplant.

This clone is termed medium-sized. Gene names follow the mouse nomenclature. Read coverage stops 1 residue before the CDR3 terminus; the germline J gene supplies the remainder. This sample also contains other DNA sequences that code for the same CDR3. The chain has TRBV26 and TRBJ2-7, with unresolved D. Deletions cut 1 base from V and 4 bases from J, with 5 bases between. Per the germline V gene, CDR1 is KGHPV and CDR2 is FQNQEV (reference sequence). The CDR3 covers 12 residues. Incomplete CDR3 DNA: TGTGCCAGCAGTCTGTACAGTTATGAACAGTAC. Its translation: CASSLYSYEQY. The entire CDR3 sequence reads CASSLYSYEQYF.

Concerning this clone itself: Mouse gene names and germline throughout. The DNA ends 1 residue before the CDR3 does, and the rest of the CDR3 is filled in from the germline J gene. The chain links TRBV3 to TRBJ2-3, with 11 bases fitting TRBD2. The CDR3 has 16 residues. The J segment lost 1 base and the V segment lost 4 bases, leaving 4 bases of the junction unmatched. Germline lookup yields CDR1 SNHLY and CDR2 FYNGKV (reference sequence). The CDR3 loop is CASSSRLGGGAETLYF. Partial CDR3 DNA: TGTGCCAGCAGCTCCAGACTGGGGGGGGGTGCAGAAACGCTGTAT.

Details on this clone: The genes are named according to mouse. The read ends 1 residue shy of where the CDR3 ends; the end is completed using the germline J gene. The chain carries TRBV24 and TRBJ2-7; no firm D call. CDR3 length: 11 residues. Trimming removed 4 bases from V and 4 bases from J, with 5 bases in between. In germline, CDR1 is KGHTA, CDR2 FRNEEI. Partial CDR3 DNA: TGTGCCAGCAGTCCGTCTTATGAACAGTAC. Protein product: CASSPSYEQY. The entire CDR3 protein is CASSPSYEQYF.

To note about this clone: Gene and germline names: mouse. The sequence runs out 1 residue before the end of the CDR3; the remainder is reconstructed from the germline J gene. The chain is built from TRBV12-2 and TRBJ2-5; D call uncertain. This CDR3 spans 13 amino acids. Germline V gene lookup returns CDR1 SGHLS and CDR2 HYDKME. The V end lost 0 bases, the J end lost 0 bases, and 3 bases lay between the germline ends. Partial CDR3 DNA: TGTGCCAGCTCTCTCTTTAACCAAGACACCCAGTAC. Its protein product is CASSLFNQDTQY. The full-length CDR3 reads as CASSLFNQDTQYF.

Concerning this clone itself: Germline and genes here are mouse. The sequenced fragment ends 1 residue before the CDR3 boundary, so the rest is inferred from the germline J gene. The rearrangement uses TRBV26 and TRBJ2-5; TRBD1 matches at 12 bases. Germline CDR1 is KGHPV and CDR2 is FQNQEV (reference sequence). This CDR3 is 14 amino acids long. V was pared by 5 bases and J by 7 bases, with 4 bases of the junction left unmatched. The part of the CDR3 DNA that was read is TGTGCCAGCAGTACAGGGACAGGGGGCCACACCCAGTAC. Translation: CASSTGTGGHTQY. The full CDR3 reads CASSTGTGGHTQYF.

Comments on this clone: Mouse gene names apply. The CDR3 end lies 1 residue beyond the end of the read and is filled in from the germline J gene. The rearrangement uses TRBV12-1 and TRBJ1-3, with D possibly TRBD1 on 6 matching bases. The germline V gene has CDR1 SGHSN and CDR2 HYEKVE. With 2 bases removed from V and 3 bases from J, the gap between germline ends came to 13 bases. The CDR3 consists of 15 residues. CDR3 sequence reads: CASSPLRGFGNTLYF. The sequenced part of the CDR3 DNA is TGTGCCAGCTCTCCCCTCAGGGGATTTGGAAATACGCTCTAT.

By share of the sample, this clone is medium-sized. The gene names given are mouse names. CDR3 region: CASSLSRQGNTGQLYF. CDR3 bases read: TGTGCCAGCAGTCTGTCGAGACAGGGGAACACCGGGCAGCTCTAC. V and J are TRBV26 and TRBJ2-2, with 8 bases identical to TRBD1. The missing CDR3 end, 1 residue past where the read stops, is filled in from the germline J gene. Germline CDR1 KGHPV, CDR2 FQNQEV (reference sequence). V gave up 0 bases and J gave up 2 bases; unmatched junction bases: 2. CDR3 size: 16 residues.

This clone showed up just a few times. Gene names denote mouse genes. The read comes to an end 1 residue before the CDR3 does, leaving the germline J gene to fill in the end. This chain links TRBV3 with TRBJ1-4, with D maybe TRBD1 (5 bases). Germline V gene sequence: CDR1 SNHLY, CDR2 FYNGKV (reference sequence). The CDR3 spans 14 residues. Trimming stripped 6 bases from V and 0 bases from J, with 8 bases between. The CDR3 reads CASSRQISNERLFF. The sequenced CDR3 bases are TGTGCCAGCAGTCGACAGATTTCCAACGAAAGATTATTT.

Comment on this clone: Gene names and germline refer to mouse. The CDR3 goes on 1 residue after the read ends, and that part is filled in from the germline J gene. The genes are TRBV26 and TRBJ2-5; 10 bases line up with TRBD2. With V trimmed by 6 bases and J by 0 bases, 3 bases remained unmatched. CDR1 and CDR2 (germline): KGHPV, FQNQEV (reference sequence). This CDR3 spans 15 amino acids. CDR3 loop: CASSSDWGNQDTQYF. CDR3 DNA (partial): TGTGCCAGCAGCTCGGACTGGGGGAACCAAGACACCCAGTAC.

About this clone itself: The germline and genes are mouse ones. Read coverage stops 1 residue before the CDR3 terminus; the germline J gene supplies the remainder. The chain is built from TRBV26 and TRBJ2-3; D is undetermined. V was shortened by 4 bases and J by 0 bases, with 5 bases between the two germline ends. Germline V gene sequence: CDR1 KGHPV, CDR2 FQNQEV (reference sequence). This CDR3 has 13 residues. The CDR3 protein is CASSQNSAETLYF. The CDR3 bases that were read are TGTGCCAGCAGTCAGAACAGTGCAGAAACGCTGTAT.

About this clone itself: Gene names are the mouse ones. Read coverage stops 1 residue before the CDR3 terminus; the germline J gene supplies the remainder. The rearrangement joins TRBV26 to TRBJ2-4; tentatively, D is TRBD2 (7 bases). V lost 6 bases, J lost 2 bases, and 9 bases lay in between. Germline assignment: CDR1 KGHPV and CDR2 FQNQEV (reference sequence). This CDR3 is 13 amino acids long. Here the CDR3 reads CASRLGAQNTLYF. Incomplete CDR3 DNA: TGTGCCAGCAGGCTGGGGGCTCAAAACACCTTGTAC.

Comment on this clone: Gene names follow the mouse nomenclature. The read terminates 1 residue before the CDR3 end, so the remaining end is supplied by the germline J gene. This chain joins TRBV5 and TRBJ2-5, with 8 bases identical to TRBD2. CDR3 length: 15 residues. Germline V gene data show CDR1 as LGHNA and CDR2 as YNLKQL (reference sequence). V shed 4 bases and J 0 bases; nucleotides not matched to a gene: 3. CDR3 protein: CASSPYWGNQDTQYF. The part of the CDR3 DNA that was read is TGTGCCAGCAGCCCTTACTGGGGGAACCAAGACACCCAGTAC.

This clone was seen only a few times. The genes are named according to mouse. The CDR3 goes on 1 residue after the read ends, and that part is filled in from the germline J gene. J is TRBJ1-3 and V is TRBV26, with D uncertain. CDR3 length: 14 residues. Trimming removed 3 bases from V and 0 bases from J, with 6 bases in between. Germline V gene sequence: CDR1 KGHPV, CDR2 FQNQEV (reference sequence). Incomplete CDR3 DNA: TGTGCCAGCAGTCTAGCAAATTCTGGAAATACGCTCTAT. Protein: CASSLANSGNTLY. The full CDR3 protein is CASSLANSGNTLYF.

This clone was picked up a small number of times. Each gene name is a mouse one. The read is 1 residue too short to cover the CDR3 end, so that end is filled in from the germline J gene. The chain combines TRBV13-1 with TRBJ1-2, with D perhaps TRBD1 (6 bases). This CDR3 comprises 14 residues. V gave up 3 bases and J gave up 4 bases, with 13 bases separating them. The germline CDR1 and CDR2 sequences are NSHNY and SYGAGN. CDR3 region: CASSAQGSSSDYTF. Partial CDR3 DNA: TGTGCCAGCAGTGCCCAGGGGAGCAGCTCCGACTACACC.

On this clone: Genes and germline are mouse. The CDR3 sequence: CASSQGQTGWGGSQNTLYF. The sequenced CDR3 bases are TGTGCCAGCAGCCAAGGTCAAACGGGCTGGGGGGGAAGTCAAAACACCTTGTAC. This chain links TRBV5 with TRBJ2-4; 9 bases match TRBD2. The CDR3 is cut off 1 residue early in the read; its end comes from the germline J gene. J lost 0 bases, V lost 1 base, and 11 bases had no gene match. The CDR3 is 19 residues long. Germline lookup yields CDR1 LGHNA and CDR2 YNLKQL (reference sequence).

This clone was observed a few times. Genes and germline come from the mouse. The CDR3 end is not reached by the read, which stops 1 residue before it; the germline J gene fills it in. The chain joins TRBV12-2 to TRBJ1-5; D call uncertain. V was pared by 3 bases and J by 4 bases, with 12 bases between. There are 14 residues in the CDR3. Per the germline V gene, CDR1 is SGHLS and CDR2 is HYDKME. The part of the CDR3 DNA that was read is TGTGCCAGCTCTTTACACGGAGGGAACCAGGCTCCGCTT. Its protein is CASSLHGGNQAPL. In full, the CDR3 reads CASSLHGGNQAPLF.

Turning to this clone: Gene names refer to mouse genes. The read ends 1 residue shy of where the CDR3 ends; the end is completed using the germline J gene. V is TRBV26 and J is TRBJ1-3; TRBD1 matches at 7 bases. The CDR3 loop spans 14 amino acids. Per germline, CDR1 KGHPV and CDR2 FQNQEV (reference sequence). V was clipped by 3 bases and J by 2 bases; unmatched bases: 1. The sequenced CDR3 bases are TGTGCCAGCAGTCTCAGGGGGACTGGAAATACGCTCTAT. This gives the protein CASSLRGTGNTLY. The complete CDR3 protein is CASSLRGTGNTLYF.

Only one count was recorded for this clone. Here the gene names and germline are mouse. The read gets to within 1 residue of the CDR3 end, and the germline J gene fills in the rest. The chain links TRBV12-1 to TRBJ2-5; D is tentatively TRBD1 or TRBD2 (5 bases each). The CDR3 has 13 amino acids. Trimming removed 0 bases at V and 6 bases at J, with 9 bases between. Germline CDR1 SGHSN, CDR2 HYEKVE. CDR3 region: CASSLGGRDTQYF. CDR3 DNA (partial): TGTGCCAGCTCTCTCGGGGGTAGGGACACCCAGTAC.

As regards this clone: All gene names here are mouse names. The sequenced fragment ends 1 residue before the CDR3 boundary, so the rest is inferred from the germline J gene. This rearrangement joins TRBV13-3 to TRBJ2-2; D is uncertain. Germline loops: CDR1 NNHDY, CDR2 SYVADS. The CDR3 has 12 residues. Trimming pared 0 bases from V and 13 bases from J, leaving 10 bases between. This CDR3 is CASSDARNTLYF. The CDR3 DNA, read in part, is TGTGCCAGCAGTGATGCTCGAAATACGCTCTAC.

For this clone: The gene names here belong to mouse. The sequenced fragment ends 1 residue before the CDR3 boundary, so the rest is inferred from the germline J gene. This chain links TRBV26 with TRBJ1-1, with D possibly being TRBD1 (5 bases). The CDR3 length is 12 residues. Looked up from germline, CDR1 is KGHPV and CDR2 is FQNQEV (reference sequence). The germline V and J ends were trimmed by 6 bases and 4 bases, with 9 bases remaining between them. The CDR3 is CASSRDGTEVFF. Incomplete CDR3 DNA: TGTGCCAGCAGCCGGGACGGCACAGAAGTCTTC. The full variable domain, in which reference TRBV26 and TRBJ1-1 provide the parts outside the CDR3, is NSKVIQTPRYLVKGQGQKAKMRCIPEKGHPVVFWYQQNKNNEFKFLINFQNQEVLQQIDMTEKRFSAECPSNSPCSLEIQSSEAGDSALYLCASSRDGTEVFFGKGTRLTVV.

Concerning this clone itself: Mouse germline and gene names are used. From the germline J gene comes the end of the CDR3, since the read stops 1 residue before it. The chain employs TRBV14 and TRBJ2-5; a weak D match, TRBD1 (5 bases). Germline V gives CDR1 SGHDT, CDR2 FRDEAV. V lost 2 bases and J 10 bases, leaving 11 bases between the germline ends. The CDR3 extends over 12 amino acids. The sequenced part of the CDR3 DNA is TGTGCCAGCAGTTTAAGGGGATGGCCCCAGTAC. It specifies CASSLRGWPQY. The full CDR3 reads CASSLRGWPQYF.

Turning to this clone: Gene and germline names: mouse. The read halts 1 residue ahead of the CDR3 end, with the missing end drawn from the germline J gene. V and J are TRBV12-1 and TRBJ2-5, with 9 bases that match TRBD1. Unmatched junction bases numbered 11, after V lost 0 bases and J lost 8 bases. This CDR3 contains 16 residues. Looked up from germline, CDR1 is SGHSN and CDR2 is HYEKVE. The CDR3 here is CASSLVPYRGQGTQYF. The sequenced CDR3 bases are TGTGCCAGCTCTCTCGTCCCTTACAGGGGGCAGGGCACCCAGTAC. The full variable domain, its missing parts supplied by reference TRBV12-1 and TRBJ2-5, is DSGVVQSPRHIIKEKGGRSVLTCIPISGHSNVVWYQQTLGKELKFLIQHYEKVERDKGFLPSRFSVQQFDDYHSEMNMSALELEDSAMYFCASSLVPYRGQGTQYFGPGTRLLVL.

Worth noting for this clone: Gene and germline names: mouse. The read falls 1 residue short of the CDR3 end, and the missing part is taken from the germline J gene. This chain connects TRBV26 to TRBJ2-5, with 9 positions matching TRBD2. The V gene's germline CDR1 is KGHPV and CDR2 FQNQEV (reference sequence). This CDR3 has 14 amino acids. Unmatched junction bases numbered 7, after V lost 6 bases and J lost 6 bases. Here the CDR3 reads CASSLTGGRDTQYF. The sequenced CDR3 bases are TGTGCCAGCAGCCTGACTGGGGGACGGGACACCCAGTAC. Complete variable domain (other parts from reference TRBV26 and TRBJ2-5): NSKVIQTPRYLVKGQGQKAKMRCIPEKGHPVVFWYQQNKNNEFKFLINFQNQEVLQQIDMTEKRFSAECPSNSPCSLEIQSSEAGDSALYLCASSLTGGRDTQYFGPGTRLLVL.

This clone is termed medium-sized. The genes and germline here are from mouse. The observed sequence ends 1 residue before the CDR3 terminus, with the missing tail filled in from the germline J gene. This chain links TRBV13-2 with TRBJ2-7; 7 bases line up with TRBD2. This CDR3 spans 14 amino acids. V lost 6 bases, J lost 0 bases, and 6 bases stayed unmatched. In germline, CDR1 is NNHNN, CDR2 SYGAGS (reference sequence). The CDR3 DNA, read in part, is TGTGCCAGCGCCTACTGGGGAAGCTCCTATGAACAGTAC. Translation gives CASAYWGSSYEQY. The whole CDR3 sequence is CASAYWGSSYEQYF.

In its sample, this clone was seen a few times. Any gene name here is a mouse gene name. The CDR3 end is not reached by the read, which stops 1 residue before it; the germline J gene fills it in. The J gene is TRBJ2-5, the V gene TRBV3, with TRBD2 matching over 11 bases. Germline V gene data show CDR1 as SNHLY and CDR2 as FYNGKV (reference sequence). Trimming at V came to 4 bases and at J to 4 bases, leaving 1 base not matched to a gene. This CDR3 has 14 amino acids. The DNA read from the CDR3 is TGTGCCAGCAGCTCGACTGGGGGGGAAGACACCCAGTAC. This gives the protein CASSSTGGEDTQY. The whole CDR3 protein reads CASSSTGGEDTQYF.

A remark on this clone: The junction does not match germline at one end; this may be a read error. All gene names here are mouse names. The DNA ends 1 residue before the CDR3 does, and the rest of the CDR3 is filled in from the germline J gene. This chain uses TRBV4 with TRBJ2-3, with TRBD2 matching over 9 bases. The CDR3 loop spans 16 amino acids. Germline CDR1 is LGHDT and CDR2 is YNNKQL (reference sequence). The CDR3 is CASSFGLGPSAATLYF. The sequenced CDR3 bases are TGTGCCAGCAGCTTCGGACTGGGGCCTAGTGCAGCAACGCTGTAT.

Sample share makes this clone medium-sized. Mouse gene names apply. CDR3 bases read: TGTGCCAGCAGCCCCCCCTATGCTGAGCAGTTC. It yields the protein CASSPPYAEQF. The entire CDR3 is CASSPPYAEQFF. The chain employs TRBV13-3 and TRBJ2-1; D unclear. The read ends 1 residue early relative to the CDR3; the germline J gene fills the gap. Trimming cost V 5 bases and J 3 bases, with 6 bases left between them. The CDR3 extends over 12 amino acids. From germline, CDR1 is NNHDY and CDR2 SYVADS.